This entry concerns a single TCR beta chain. Method: immunoSEQ multiplex PCR; TCRdb's copy keeps in-frame clones and lacks some. This sample carries approximately 200,000 clones, 80% to 90% of them seen once, and the ten largest clones take under 11%. The CDR3 has 16 amino acids. Between the trimmed V and J ends, which lost 1 base and 2 bases, there was a span of 12 bases. Germline V lookup: CDR1 LGHNA, CDR2 YNFKEQ. These data belong to a study of blood T cell repertoires in COVID-19. This receptor was taken from a woman aged 80 or over with acute or convalescent COVID-19. The V call is TRBV4-2, the J call TRBJ1-3; TRBD1 might be the D (5 bases). The specimen was peripheral blood. The CDR3 is CASSQVQVRAGNTIYF. CDR3 DNA: TGTGCCAGCAGCCAAGTCCAAGTCAGGGCTGGAAACACCATATATTTT.